The 7 T cell receptor beta chains below come from one sample, sequenced in a study of vaccination and CD4 T cells after COVID-19. Via MiXCR, TCRdb re-called the PCR reads, giving one row per CDR3 protein. Among about 30,000 distinct CDR3 sequences, 45% to 50% were seen once, and the ten largest hold about 6%. Time point denoted: late sampling 161 to 241 days after vaccination in a few convalescent patients. Material: CD4+ T cells from blood, obtained about 7 months after SARS-CoV-2 vaccination. The receptors originated from a human donor who had recovered from COVID-19.

The rearrangement uses TRBV10-1 and TRBJ2-7, with 11 nucleotides matching TRBD2. The CDR3 runs 15 residues. The J segment lost 6 bases and the V segment lost 5 bases, leaving 9 bases of the junction unmatched. Germline V gives CDR1 WNHNN, CDR2 SYGVQD (reference sequence). The CDR3 DNA sequence: TGCGCCAGCAGTCCTACACTAGCGGGAGTTCGCGAGCAGTACTTC. Its protein product is CASSPTLAGVREQYF.

V and J are TRBV15 and TRBJ2-1; D remains unclear. The germline gives CDR1 LNHNV, CDR2 YYDKDF (reference sequence). The germline V and J ends were trimmed by 1 base and 8 bases, with 15 bases remaining between them. This CDR3 spans 15 amino acids. CDR3 in amino acids: CATSRVRTNVDEQFF. As DNA, the CDR3 is TGTGCCACCAGCAGAGTTCGGACCAATGTCGATGAGCAGTTCTTC.

This chain uses TRBV6-2 or TRBV6-3 with TRBJ2-3; perhaps TRBD1 as D (6 bases). V was clipped by 0 bases and J by 2 bases, with 9 bases between them. Germline CDR1 and CDR2: MNHEY and SVGEGT. The CDR3 is made up of 15 amino acids. The CDR3 DNA reads TGTGCCAGCAGTTACTCCCCAGGGGACACAGATACGCAGTATTTT. It translates to CASSYSPGDTDTQYF.

V gene TRBV20-1 combines with J gene TRBJ2-3; D unresolved. Germline V gene data show CDR1 as DFQATT and CDR2 as SNEGSKA (reference sequence). The V gene lost 3 bases and the J gene lost 6 bases, with 10 bases spanning the gap. The CDR3 covers 12 residues. CDR3 amino acids: CSASRFTDTQYF. CDR3 sequence (DNA): TGCAGTGCTAGTCGATTCACGGATACGCAGTATTTT.

The V call is TRBV6-1, the J call TRBJ1-5; 9 nucleotides match TRBD1. Germline V CDR1 and CDR2: MNHNS, SASEGT. The CDR3 is 15 residues long. J lost 8 bases, V lost 6 bases, and 11 bases had no gene match. The CDR3 is CASSPGQGRLEPQHF. In nucleotides, the CDR3 is TGTGCCAGCAGCCCGGGACAGGGTAGATTGGAGCCCCAGCATTTT.

This clonotype was counted a single time. J is TRBJ2-5 and V is TRBV19; 14 positions match TRBD2. The CDR3 is 15 residues long. CDR1 and CDR2 (germline): LNHDA, SQIVND (reference sequence). V shed 7 bases, J shed 4 bases, and the junction held 5 bases outside the gene matches. The DNA for the CDR3 is TGTGCCAGTAATAGACTAGCGGGAGGGCGAGAGACCCAGTACTTC. As protein: CASNRLAGGRETQYF. The complete variable domain, with remaining parts taken from reference TRBV19 and TRBJ2-5, reads DGGITQSPKYLFRKEGQNVTLSCEQNLNHDAMYWYRQDPGQGLRLIYYSQIVNDFQKGDIAEGYSVSREKKESFPLTVTSAQKNPTAFYLCASNRLAGGRETQYFGPGTRLLVL.

This clonotype was observed a few times. The J gene is TRBJ2-7, the V gene TRBV6-2 or TRBV6-3, with D perhaps assigned TRBD1 or TRBD2 (5 bases each). The CDR3 loop spans 13 amino acids. The V gene's germline CDR1 is MNHEY and CDR2 SVGEGT. CDR3 coding DNA: TGTGTCAGTCGTCAGAGTGGGGGCTACGAGCAGTACTTC. It encodes CVSRQSGGYEQYF.